A single sample gave rise to the 13 T cell receptor beta chains below, sequenced in a study of T cells after yellow fever vaccination. MiXCR was run by TCRdb on the 5' RACE reads, yielding one entry per CDR3 protein. In the table there are fewer than 100,000 distinct CDR3 sequences, around 5.5% of which are singletons. The material was CD8+ T cells sorted from PBMCs, obtained 10 days after the yellow fever booster vaccination. All receptors derive from a man aged 18 to 29 who received the YFV17D yellow fever vaccine.

This clonotype was seen more than once but under ten times. This chain joins TRBV7-9 and TRBJ2-4; D gene unclear. CDR3 length: 15 residues. V shed 2 bases and J shed 1 base, with 9 bases lying between them. Germline V gives CDR1 SEHNR, CDR2 FQNEAQ (reference sequence). In DNA, the CDR3 is TGTGCCAGCAGCTTAATTGCCGCGGCCAAAAACATTCAGTACTTC. Translation gives CASSLIAAAKNIQYF.

There are a few counts of this clonotype. The chain combines TRBV4-3 with TRBJ2-1; no clear D gene. CDR3 length: 15 residues. The ends were cut back, 1 base at V and 4 bases at J, with 11 bases in the middle. Germline values: CDR1 LGHNA, CDR2 YSLEER. The DNA of the CDR3 is TGCGCCAGCAGCCAAGGCAGAAACGCATACAATGAGCAGTTCTTC. Translated, it gives CASSQGRNAYNEQFF.

This clonotype was observed many times. The chain recombines TRBV6-5 with TRBJ2-1, with a weak D call TRBD1 (5 bases). This CDR3 has 15 residues. Germline loops: CDR1 MNHEY, CDR2 SVGAGI. Between the trimmed V and J ends, which lost 2 bases and 5 bases, there was a span of 13 bases. The CDR3 loop is CASSYVQGINNEQFF. The CDR3 nucleotides read TGTGCCAGCAGTTACGTGCAGGGTATCAACAATGAGCAGTTCTTC.

The J gene is TRBJ2-1, the V gene TRBV5-6, with 10 bases aligning to TRBD1. Looked up from germline, CDR1 is SGHDT and CDR2 is YYEEEE. V was pared by 4 bases and J by 5 bases, with 6 bases of the junction left unmatched. CDR3 size: 15 residues. DNA for the CDR3: TGTGCCAGCAGCATAGGACAGGGGGGGAACAATGAGCAGTTCTTC. This encodes CASSIGQGGNNEQFF.

The chain employs TRBV5-1 and TRBJ1-1, with a tentative D call TRBD1 (5 bases). Germline V lookup: CDR1 SGHRS, CDR2 YFSETQ. Trimming took off 0 bases at V and 1 base at J, with 10 bases between the two ends. The CDR3 has 15 residues. CDR3 nucleotides: TGCGCCAGCAGCTTGGCCGTGGGGGGGAACACTGAAGCTTTCTTT. Protein sequence: CASSLAVGGNTEAFF.

In this sample, this clonotype turned up many times. This sequence joins TRBV7-9 and TRBJ2-5; D is perhaps TRBD1 (6 bases). V lost 5 bases and J 4 bases, leaving 20 bases between the germline ends. Germline lookup yields CDR1 SEHNR and CDR2 FQNEAQ (reference sequence). The CDR3 sequence is 16 residues long. The CDR3 region has the DNA TGTGCCAGCAGCCCCACAGGGTTCAGTAGGGGAGAGACCCAGTACTTC. This gives the protein CASSPTGFSRGETQYF. The variable domain in full, with the rest retrieved from reference TRBV7-9 and TRBJ2-5, is DTGVSQNPRHKITKRGQNVTFRCDPISEHNRLYWYRQTLGQGPEFLTYFQNEAQLEKSRLLSDRFSAERPKGSFSTLEIQRTEQGDSAMYLCASSPTGFSRGETQYFGPGTRLLVL.

The chain employs TRBV7-9 and TRBJ1-1; no reliable D call. Germline assignment: CDR1 SEHNR and CDR2 FQNEAQ (reference sequence). V dropped 5 bases and J dropped 7 bases, with 11 bases sitting between them. This CDR3 spans 12 amino acids. CDR3 coding DNA: TGTGCCAGCAGCCATGGCCGCCGTGAAGCTTTCTTT. Translation gives CASSHGRREAFF.

This clonotype has a handful of counts. The chain recombines TRBV4-2 with TRBJ1-4, with 8 bases matching TRBD1. Germline V lookup: CDR1 LGHNA, CDR2 YNFKEQ. The junction had 7 bases not matched to a gene; V was cut back by 4 bases and J by 6 bases. This CDR3 comprises 15 residues. The CDR3 reads CASSPKTGADEKLFF. CDR3 coding DNA: TGTGCCAGCAGCCCTAAGACAGGGGCTGATGAAAAACTGTTTTTT.

Many counts were recorded for this clonotype. This chain joins TRBV27 and TRBJ2-7, with TRBD2 as a possible D gene (6 bases). The germline V gene has CDR1 MNHEY and CDR2 SMNVEV (reference sequence). V dropped 5 bases and J dropped 2 bases, with 13 bases sitting between them. This CDR3 has 14 residues. The chain's CDR3 is CASSIGRGTYEQYF. The CDR3 DNA follows: TGTGCCAGCAGTATCGGGCGGGGAACCTACGAGCAGTACTTC.

This clonotype has more than one count but fewer than ten. The chain carries TRBV6-2 or TRBV6-3 and TRBJ1-6; 7 bases fit TRBD1. Germline-derived CDR1 and CDR2 are MNHEY and SVGEGT. V gave up 6 bases and J gave up 6 bases; unmatched junction bases: 11. The CDR3 spans 16 residues. The CDR3 region is CASRNILAGGNSPLHF. CDR3 bases: TGTGCCAGCAGAAACATCCTCGCAGGGGGTAATTCACCCCTCCACTTT.

This clonotype was recorded once. The rearrangement joins TRBV4-1 to TRBJ1-1; the match to TRBD1 covers 8 bases. V lost 8 bases, J lost 1 base, and 9 bases stayed unmatched. The CDR3 length is 15 residues. Looked up from germline, CDR1 is MGHRA and CDR2 is YSYEKL. CDR3 in DNA: TGCGCCAGCGCCTCGCCCGGGACAGGGAACACTGAAGCTTTCTTT. Amino acid sequence: CASASPGTGNTEAFF.

This clonotype was seen only a few times. The chain links TRBV2 to TRBJ1-2; no definite D call. Trimming took 3 bases from V and 2 from J, leaving 13 bases between them. The CDR3 contains 15 residues. Germline loops: CDR1 SNHLY, CDR2 FYNNEI. The CDR3 coding sequence is TGTGCCAGCAGTGAGTCGCTACAGAGAAACTATGGCTACACCTTC. It yields the protein CASSESLQRNYGYTF.

The V call is TRBV10-3, the J call TRBJ1-3; tentatively, D is TRBD1 (5 bases). The germline V gene has CDR1 ENHRY and CDR2 SYGVKD. The CDR3 has 15 amino acids. With 4 bases removed from V and 3 bases from J, the gap between germline ends came to 13 bases. The CDR3: CAISGRAFDGNTIYF. The CDR3 nucleotides are TGTGCCATCAGTGGCAGGGCGTTCGATGGAAACACCATATATTTT.